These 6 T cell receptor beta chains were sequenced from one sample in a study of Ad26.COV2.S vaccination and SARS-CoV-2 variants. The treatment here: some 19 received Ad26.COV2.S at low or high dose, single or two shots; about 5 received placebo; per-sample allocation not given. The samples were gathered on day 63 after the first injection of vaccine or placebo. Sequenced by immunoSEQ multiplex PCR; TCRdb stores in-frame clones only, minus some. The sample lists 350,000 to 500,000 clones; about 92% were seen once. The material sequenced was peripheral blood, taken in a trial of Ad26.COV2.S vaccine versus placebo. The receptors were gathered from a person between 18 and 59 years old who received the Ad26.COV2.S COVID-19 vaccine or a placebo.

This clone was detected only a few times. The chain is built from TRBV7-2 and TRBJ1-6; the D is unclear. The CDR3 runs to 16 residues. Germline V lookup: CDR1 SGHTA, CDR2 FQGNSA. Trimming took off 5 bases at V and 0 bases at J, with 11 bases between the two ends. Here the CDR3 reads CASSPRQSSYNSPLHF. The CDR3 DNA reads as TGTGCCAGCAGCCCCCGGCAGAGCTCCTATAATTCACCCCTCCACTTT.

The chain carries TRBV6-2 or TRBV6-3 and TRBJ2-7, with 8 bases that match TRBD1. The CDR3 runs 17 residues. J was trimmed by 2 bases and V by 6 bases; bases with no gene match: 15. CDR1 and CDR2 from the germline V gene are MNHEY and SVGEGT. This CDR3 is CASSGSSGQDLTYEQYF. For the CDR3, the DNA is TGTGCCAGCAGCGGATCATCGGGACAGGACCTGACCTACGAGCAGTACTTC.

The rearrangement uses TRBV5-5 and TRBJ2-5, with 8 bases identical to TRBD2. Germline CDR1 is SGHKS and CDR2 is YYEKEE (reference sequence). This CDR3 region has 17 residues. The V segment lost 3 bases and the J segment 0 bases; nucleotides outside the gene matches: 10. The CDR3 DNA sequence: TGTGCCAGCAGCTGGGCGGCGGGAGGTACCTACCAAGAGACCCAGTACTTC. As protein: CASSWAAGGTYQETQYF.

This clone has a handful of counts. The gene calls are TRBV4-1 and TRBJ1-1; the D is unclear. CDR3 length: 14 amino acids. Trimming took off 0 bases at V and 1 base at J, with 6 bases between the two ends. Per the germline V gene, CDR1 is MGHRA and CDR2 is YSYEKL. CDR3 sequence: CASSQDIPNTEAFF. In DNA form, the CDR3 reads TGCGCCAGCAGCCAAGATATCCCGAACACTGAAGCTTTCTTT.

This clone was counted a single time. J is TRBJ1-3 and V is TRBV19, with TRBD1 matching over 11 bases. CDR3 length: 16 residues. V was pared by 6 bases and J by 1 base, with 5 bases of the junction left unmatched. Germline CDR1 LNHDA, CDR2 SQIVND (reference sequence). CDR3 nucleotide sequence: TGTGCCAGTAGCTCCGGGACAGGGGGATCTGGAAACACCATATATTTT. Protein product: CASSSGTGGSGNTIYF.

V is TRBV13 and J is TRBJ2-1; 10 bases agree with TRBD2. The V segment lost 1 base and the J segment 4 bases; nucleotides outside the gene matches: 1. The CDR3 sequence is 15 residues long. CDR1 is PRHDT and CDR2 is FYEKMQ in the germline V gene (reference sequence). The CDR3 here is CASSLEAGGYNEQFF. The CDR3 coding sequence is TGTGCCAGCAGCTTAGAAGCGGGAGGGTACAATGAGCAGTTCTTC.